The 25 T cell receptor beta chains below were found in one sample sequenced in a study of spatial heterogeneity in lung cancer. In TCRdb, the 5' RACE reads were re-called with MiXCR into one record per CDR3 protein. This table holds about 7,900 distinct CDR3 sequences, 3.5% to 5.5% found once. The time point here: sample taken at primary tumor resection. Sequenced material: PBMCs, taken at surgery. Receptor source: a male donor with early-stage non-small cell lung cancer.

This clonotype is medium-sized. The chain recombines TRBV7-9 with TRBJ2-1; tentatively, D is TRBD2 (5 bases). V was trimmed by 3 bases and J by 9 bases, leaving 12 bases between them. The CDR3 runs 13 residues. Germline lookup yields CDR1 SEHNR and CDR2 FQNEAQ (reference sequence). CDR3 sequence (DNA): TGTGCCAGCAGCTTCACGGACTTTAGTGAGCAGTTCTTC. Residues: CASSFTDFSEQFF.

This clonotype showed up many times. The chain employs TRBV13 and TRBJ2-2; D unclear. Germline assignment: CDR1 PRHDT and CDR2 FYEKMQ (reference sequence). CDR3 length: 16 amino acids. V was shortened by 2 bases and J by 0 bases, with 10 bases between the two germline ends. The CDR3 loop is CASSLPSRSNTGELFF. CDR3 DNA sequence: TGTGCCAGCAGCTTACCCTCACGGTCGAACACCGGGGAGCTGTTTTTT.

The chain links TRBV5-1 to TRBJ2-5, with D perhaps TRBD2 (6 bases). The germline CDR1 and CDR2 sequences are SGHRS and YFSETQ. Between the trimmed V and J ends, which lost 7 bases and 4 bases, there was a span of 23 bases. The CDR3 is made up of 16 amino acids. In nucleotides, the CDR3 is TGCGCCAGCTCTCCCGGAGGGCAGGGCAAAATAGAGACCCAGTACTTC. It specifies CASSPGGQGKIETQYF.

The table lists this clonotype with many counts. The V and J genes are TRBV6-1 and TRBJ1-2; 8 nucleotides align to TRBD1. The length of the CDR3 is 13 residues. CDR1 and CDR2 from the germline V gene are MNHNS and SASEGT. The ends lost 6 bases at V and 8 bases at J; junction bases unmatched: 8. CDR3 sequence: CASRNPTGAGYTF. CDR3 DNA: TGTGCCAGCAGAAACCCGACAGGGGCCGGCTACACCTTC.

This clonotype was seen many times. V and J are TRBV7-2 and TRBJ2-5; unclear D gene. V lost 1 base and J 0 bases, leaving 9 bases between the germline ends. Germline values: CDR1 SGHTA, CDR2 FQGNSA. The CDR3 loop spans 15 amino acids. The CDR3 DNA reads as TGTGCCAGCAGCTTAGATATGGGGTACCAAGAGACCCAGTACTTC. This translates into CASSLDMGYQETQYF. Based on the CDR3 plus reference TRBV7-2 and TRBJ2-5, the full variable domain is GAGVSQSPSNKVTEKGKDVELRCDPISGHTALYWYRQSLGQGLEFLIYFQGNSAPDKSGLPSDRFSAERTGGSVSTLTIQRTQQEDSAVYLCASSLDMGYQETQYFGPGTRLLVL.

This clonotype was recorded many times. The chain links TRBV4-1 to TRBJ2-3; D not certain. The CDR3 covers 12 residues. V dropped 1 base and J dropped 6 bases, with 5 bases sitting between them. The germline V gene encodes CDR1 MGHRA and CDR2 YSYEKL. In DNA, the CDR3 is TGCGCCAGCAGCCAAGTTGCCGATACGCAGTATTTT. Translating it yields CASSQVADTQYF.

This clonotype has a handful of counts. The chain combines TRBV7-9 with TRBJ1-6; TRBD1 matches 7 bases. This CDR3 region has 16 residues. V lost 2 bases to trimming and J lost 2 bases; unmatched junction nucleotides: 3. The V gene's germline CDR1 is SEHNR and CDR2 FQNEAQ (reference sequence). The CDR3 is CASSLQGGAYNSPLHF. The CDR3 nucleotides are TGTGCCAGCAGCTTACAAGGGGGCGCCTATAATTCACCCCTCCACTTT. The full variable domain, rest sourced from reference TRBV7-9 and TRBJ1-6, is DTGVSQNPRHKITKRGQNVTFRCDPISEHNRLYWYRQTLGQGPEFLTYFQNEAQLEKSRLLSDRFSAERPKGSFSTLEIQRTEQGDSAMYLCASSLQGGAYNSPLHFGNGTRLTVT.

Many counts were recorded for this clonotype. The V call is TRBV27, the J call TRBJ1-1; 9 bases line up with TRBD1. With 5 bases clipped from V and 4 bases from J, the junction kept 5 bases outside the gene matches. The length of the CDR3 is 14 residues. Germline values: CDR1 MNHEY, CDR2 SMNVEV (reference sequence). CDR3 loop: CASSILGQGTEAFF. The DNA of the CDR3 is TGTGCCAGCAGTATTCTGGGACAGGGCACTGAAGCTTTCTTT.

This clonotype was seen many times. The CDR3 is CASRTSSAGSDTQYF. The CDR3 bases are TGTGCCAGCAGAACTAGCTCGGCGGGGTCAGATACGCAGTATTTT. The V gene is TRBV4-2, the J gene TRBJ2-3; D might be TRBD2 (6 bases). Germline V gene lookup returns CDR1 LGHNA and CDR2 YNFKEQ. V lost 6 bases and J lost 4, with 17 bases in between. This CDR3 is 15 amino acids long.

This clonotype was seen repeatedly, ten times or more. The rearrangement links TRBV9 to TRBJ1-6, with D possibly being TRBD1 (6 bases). This CDR3 region has 12 residues. Trimming pared 4 bases from V and 15 bases from J, leaving 14 bases between. CDR1 and CDR2 from the germline V gene are SGDLS and YYNGEE. This CDR3 is CASSRRGQSLHF. CDR3 coding DNA: TGTGCCAGCAGCCGACGGGGGCAGAGCCTCCACTTT.

In its sample, this clonotype is medium-sized. The chain has TRBV2 and TRBJ1-2; a weak D match, TRBD1 (5 bases). Per germline, CDR1 SNHLY and CDR2 FYNNEI. CDR3 length equals 13 residues. V was clipped by 10 bases and J by 1 base, with 13 bases between them. The CDR3 DNA reads TGTGCCACCCTGGACAAGGATAACTATGGCTACACCTTC. This encodes CATLDKDNYGYTF. The variable domain in full, completed from reference TRBV2 and TRBJ1-2, reads EPEVTQTPSHQVTQMGQEVILRCVPISNHLYFYWYRQILGQKVEFLVSFYNNEISEKSEIFDDQFSVERPDGSNFTLKIRSTKLEDSAMYFCATLDKDNYGYTFGSGTRLTVV.

This clonotype has at least ten counts. The J gene is TRBJ1-5, the V gene TRBV7-2; 8 bases fit TRBD1. Trimming cost V 4 bases and J 7 bases; bases outside gene matches: 3. The CDR3 covers 13 residues. CDR1 and CDR2 (germline): SGHTA, FQGNSA. As DNA, the CDR3 is TGTGCCAGCAGCTCCGACAGGGGACAGCCCCAGCATTTT. Translating it yields CASSSDRGQPQHF.

The V and J genes are TRBV5-1 and TRBJ2-5; 7 bases agree with TRBD2. V shed 4 bases, J shed 4 bases, and the junction held 10 bases outside the gene matches. The germline V gene has CDR1 SGHRS and CDR2 YFSETQ. This CDR3 contains 15 residues. CDR3 DNA sequence: TGCGCCAGCAGCGTTGCGGGGGTAGCGGGAGAGACCCAGTACTTC. Protein sequence: CASSVAGVAGETQYF.

On this clonotype: This may be a read error: a much more frequent sequence differs by one nucleotide. This chain joins TRBV10-3 and TRBJ2-1; D may be TRBD2 (5 bases). Germline loops: CDR1 ENHRY, CDR2 SYGVKD. The CDR3 totals 13 residues. The CDR3 is CARGRSGSPDKDF. For the CDR3, the DNA is TGTGCCAGGGGTCGATCGGGATCACCCGACAAAGACTTC.

This clonotype is labeled medium-sized. The rearrangement uses TRBV20-1 and TRBJ1-6, with D maybe TRBD1 (6 bases). CDR3 length: 14 amino acids. Trimming shortened V by 3 bases and J by 10 bases, and 16 bases separated the two germline ends. CDR1 is DFQATT, CDR2 SNEGSKA, per germline (reference sequence). As DNA, the CDR3 is TGCAGTGCTAGCCAGGGGTCAAGGGGGTCACCCCTCCACTTT. It yields the protein CSASQGSRGSPLHF.

This clonotype has at least ten counts. The chain has TRBV14 and TRBJ2-3; D is uncertain. Germline V gene lookup returns CDR1 SGHDN and CDR2 FVKESK. The V end lost 1 base, the J end lost 9 bases, and 5 bases lay between the germline ends. This CDR3 spans 11 amino acids. Here the CDR3 DNA reads TGTGCCAGCAGCCAAGTCTCCACGCAGTATTTT. Encoded protein: CASSQVSTQYF.

By sample share, this clonotype is medium-sized. V and J are TRBV12-3 or TRBV12-4 and TRBJ2-6, with D possibly TRBD1 on 6 matching bases. CDR3 length: 15 amino acids. Deletions cut 6 bases from V and 2 bases from J, with 11 bases between. The CDR3 is CASRLQGTGANVLTF. As DNA, the CDR3 is TGTGCCAGCAGATTGCAGGGGACTGGGGCCAACGTCCTGACTTTC.

This clonotype was found many times. V gene TRBV3-1 combines with J gene TRBJ1-2; D is undetermined. The V gene's germline CDR1 is LGHDT and CDR2 YNNKEL (reference sequence). The ends were cut back, 1 base at V and 9 bases at J, with 9 bases in the middle. The CDR3 is made up of 12 amino acids. Written as DNA, the CDR3 is TGTGCCAGCAGCCAAGGCATCGAACGCTACACCTTC. It specifies CASSQGIERYTF.

This clonotype is medium-sized. The V call is TRBV11-2, the J call TRBJ2-3; D is uncertain. This CDR3 comprises 14 residues. Deletions cut 0 bases from V and 3 bases from J, with 7 bases between. The germline V gene has CDR1 SGHAT and CDR2 FQNNGV. This CDR3 is CASSLDYRTDTQYF. The CDR3 DNA follows: TGTGCCAGCAGCTTAGATTATCGTACAGATACGCAGTATTTT.

This sequence joins TRBV3-1 and TRBJ2-3, with unresolved D. V was trimmed by 4 bases and J by 2 bases, leaving 4 bases between them. The CDR3 contains 12 residues. The germline CDR1 and CDR2 sequences are LGHDT and YNNKEL (reference sequence). CDR3 protein: CASSRLTDTQYF. The CDR3 DNA is TGTGCCAGCAGCCGGCTCACAGATACGCAGTATTTT.

This clonotype was found many times. The V and J genes are TRBV3-1 and TRBJ2-5; 8 bases are shared with TRBD2. Trimming at V came to 2 bases and at J to 5 bases, leaving 10 bases not matched to a gene. From germline, CDR1 is LGHDT and CDR2 YNNKEL (reference sequence). This CDR3 has 16 residues. In DNA, the CDR3 is TGTGCCAGCAGCCAACGGATAGGAGGGACTAGGGAGACCCAGTACTTC. It codes for CASSQRIGGTRETQYF.

The sample holds a few counts of this clonotype. J is TRBJ2-3 and V is TRBV7-9; D might be TRBD1 or TRBD2, each matching 5 bases. Per germline, CDR1 SEHNR and CDR2 FQNEAQ (reference sequence). The CDR3 spans 14 residues. Trimming shortened V by 5 bases and J by 1 base, and 10 bases separated the two germline ends. CDR3 in amino acids: CASSLMGGTDTQYF. The CDR3 coding sequence is TGTGCCAGCAGCCTAATGGGGGGCACAGATACGCAGTATTTT.

This clonotype was seen a few times. V and J are TRBV12-3 or TRBV12-4 and TRBJ2-3; unclear D gene. Trimming removed 5 bases from V and 1 base from J, with 16 bases in between. The CDR3 is 16 residues long. The CDR3 DNA reads TGTGCCAGCAGTGACCGCAGGAGCGTGGGCACAGATACGCAGTATTTT. Protein: CASSDRRSVGTDTQYF.

This clonotype was found many times. This rearrangement joins TRBV6-1 to TRBJ2-1; D possibly corresponds to TRBD1 (5 bases). V was clipped by 10 bases and J by 2 bases, with 15 bases between them. The CDR3 runs to 14 residues. CDR1 and CDR2 (germline): MNHNS, SASEGT. For the CDR3, the DNA is TGTGCCATTCGCCAGGACACCACCTACAATGAGCAGTTCTTC. It specifies CAIRQDTTYNEQFF.

In its sample, this clonotype was seen a few times. The V and J genes are TRBV7-6 and TRBJ2-5; TRBD1 might be the D (5 bases). The V end was cut by 5 bases, the J end by 1 base, with 8 bases between. CDR1 SGHVS and CDR2 FNYEAQ come from the germline V gene. The CDR3 spans 13 residues. CDR3 nucleotide sequence: TGTGCCAGCAGCCCAGGGTTCCAAGAGACCCAGTACTTC. Protein: CASSPGFQETQYF.